This T cell receptor beta chain comes out of a study of post-analysis software for immune sequencing data. About the study: Relapsing-remitting, secondary progressive and progressive-relapsing forms made up the multiple sclerosis disease courses.

This clonotype showed up just a few times. Its antigen remains unknown. Presence of unique molecular identifiers characterized the TCR beta cDNA libraries. Each CDR3 protein gets one entry after TCRdb re-called the PCR reads with MiXCR. The data show roughly 800,000 distinct CDR3 sequences, around 27% seen once. The J segment lost 4 bases and the V segment lost 2 bases, leaving 6 bases of the junction unmatched. This CDR3 spans 14 amino acids. Germline loops: CDR1 SGDLS, CDR2 YYNGEE. Study-level points and caveats: Comparison of patients with controls showed five TRBV segments more frequent in patients, TRBV5-6, TRBV5-1 and TRBV20-1 among them. Among multiple sclerosis patients, normalized Chao1 diversity was significantly below that of controls.

The specimen sequenced was blood. The sequence was collected from a girl aged 5 to 17 with multiple sclerosis. The genes are TRBV9 and TRBJ2-7; the match to TRBD2 covers 7 bases. CDR3 bases: TGTGCCAGCAGCGTTGGGGGGGTGCCATACGAGCAGTACTTC. Amino acids: CASSVGGVPYEQYF.